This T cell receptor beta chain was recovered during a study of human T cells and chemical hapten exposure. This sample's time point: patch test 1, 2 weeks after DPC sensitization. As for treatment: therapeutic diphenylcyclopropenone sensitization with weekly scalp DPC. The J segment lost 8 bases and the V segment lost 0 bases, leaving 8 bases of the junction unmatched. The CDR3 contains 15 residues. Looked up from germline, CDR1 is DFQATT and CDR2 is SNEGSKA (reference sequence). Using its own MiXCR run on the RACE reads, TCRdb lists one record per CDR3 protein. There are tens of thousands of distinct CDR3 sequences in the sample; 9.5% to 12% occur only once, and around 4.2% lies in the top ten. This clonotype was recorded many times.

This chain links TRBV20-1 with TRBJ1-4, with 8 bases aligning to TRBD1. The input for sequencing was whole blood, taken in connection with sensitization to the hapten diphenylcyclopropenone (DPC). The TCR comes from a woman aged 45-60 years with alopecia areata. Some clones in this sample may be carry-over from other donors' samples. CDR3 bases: TGCAGTGCTAGAGAACTGACAGGGGCAGGCGAAAAACTGTTTTTT. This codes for CSARELTGAGEKLFF.